Shown below are 3 T cell receptor beta chains from a single sample sequenced in a study of graft-versus-host responses after intestinal transplantation. Their specific antigens are unknown. Data came from immunoSEQ multiplex PCR; TCRdb stores just in-frame clones and leaves some out. The sample consists of about 81,000 clones, about 89% of them appearing once. This sample comprised unstimulated CD4+ T cells sorted from spleen or lymph node cells, obtained before intestinal transplant. Receptors were obtained from a human donor who received an intestinal transplant.

V gene TRBV15 combines with J gene TRBJ2-2; TRBD1 matches 10 bases. Trimming cost V 8 bases and J 5 bases; bases outside gene matches: 5. CDR1 and CDR2 (germline): LNHNV, YYDKDF (reference sequence). The CDR3 is made up of 14 amino acids. The CDR3 protein is CATRQGAGTGELFF. The CDR3 DNA reads as TGTGCCACCCGACAGGGGGCCGGTACCGGGGAGCTGTTTTTT.

The CDR3 DNA is TGTGCCAGCAGACTACAGGGTGCGAACACTGAAGCTTTCTTT. Translating gives CASRLQGANTEAFF. The V call is TRBV28, the J call TRBJ1-1; maybe TRBD1 (6 bases). V lost 6 bases to trimming and J lost 1 base, with 12 bases between them. This CDR3 contains 14 residues. Germline V gives CDR1 MDHEN, CDR2 SYDVKM.

The chain is built from TRBV13 and TRBJ2-7; possible D gene TRBD2, 6 bases. This CDR3 is 17 amino acids long. Trimming took off 4 bases at V and 2 bases at J, with 21 bases between the two ends. Germline CDR1 and CDR2: PRHDT and FYEKMQ (reference sequence). The CDR3 loop is CASSSLLGKRATYEQYF. The CDR3 coding sequence is TGTGCCAGCAGCTCCCTACTAGGCAAGCGGGCAACCTACGAGCAGTACTTC.